The rows below give T cell receptor beta chains drawn from one sample of a study of blood T cell repertoires in COVID-19. The repertoire was sequenced with immunoSEQ multiplex PCR; TCRdb's copy has only in-frame clones and lacks some. The sample lists roughly 70,000 clones, about 80% occurring once. Sequenced sample: peripheral blood. The receptors were sampled from a human donor in a cohort sampled during active COVID-19. Each CDR3 is given with its conserved first and last residue. Clone size is given for some rows only: seen once, a few or many times, or a class if the clone is expanded.

size | V | CDR3
once | TRBV30 | CAWSVRGTQYF
. | TRBV2 | CASSIQGWETQYF
once | TRBV7-9 | CASSRRLTGGTGSAEAFF
. | TRBV2 | CASTYREQETQYF
. | TRBV12-3/TRBV12-4 | CASSLRGGLEAFF
few | TRBV7-9 | CASSLQRVAGYTF
once | TRBV11-3 | CASSPGDTSEAFF
few | TRBV19 | CASSTRTDTEAFF
once | TRBV28 | CASSPFPRGVYNQPQHF
. | TRBV19 | CASTGGRGRRQETQYF
. | TRBV3-1/TRBV3-2 | CASSPGLGGSGELFF
. | TRBV29-1 | CSVVTDSTDTQYF
. | TRBV18 | CASSPIAGDSEQYF
. | TRBV24-1 | CATSDSPGGQGDTQYF
. | TRBV6-5 | CASSRTQSHYEQYF
. | TRBV4-3 | CASSQTGTGATDTQYF
. | TRBV6-2/TRBV6-3 | CASSKQGPGTQPQHF
. | TRBV30 | CAWSIESGGGNTEAFF
few | TRBV5-6 | CASSRGGETQYF
few | TRBV7-6 | CASSLGSQGAYEQYF
. | TRBV5-5 | CASSLQGSSQPQHF
. | TRBV10-3 | CAIAGGAGGYTF
. | TRBV30 | CAWSAGGAYEQYF
few | TRBV30 | CAADRVGEKLFF
few | TRBV9 | CASSDGRQGNYGYTF
. | TRBV9 | CASSVVGTINNEQFF
. | TRBV28 | CASSLYGTGDEKLFF
. | TRBV28 | CASSSTGTENSPLHF
once | TRBV4-1 | CASSQGPIASGANVLTF
. | TRBV7-3 | CASSPKPQPQHF
. | TRBV5-1 | CASNETKQHEQYF
. | TRBV4-3 | CASSQEGVRGDGTNEKLFF
. | TRBV18 | CASSPPGQGPYSNQPQHF
. | TRBV11-2 | CASSPRGQVIDNEQFF
. | TRBV6-5 | CASKILTGPYEQYF
. | TRBV29-1 | CSVEENAPGTANTGELFF
few | TRBV3-1/TRBV3-2 | CASSQAPGRGEAFF
. | TRBV10-3 | CAISESKPGVSGNTIYF
. | TRBV4-3 | CASSHEILYEQYF
. | TRBV5-1 | CASSFGTSGTSSYEQYF
. | TRBV25-1 | CASSDQSGAYGYTF
. | TRBV3-1/TRBV3-2 | CASSQRTQEETQYF
. | TRBV19 | CASSPSYTEAFF
. | TRBV2 | CASSEGRDYLETQYF
. | TRBV24-1 | CATSDSYTF
few | TRBV4-1 | CASSQGRGPGQGAEQYF
. | TRBV12-3/TRBV12-4 | CASSLFGFTEAFF
. | TRBV19 | CASSINGPGSYGYTF
. | TRBV11-1 | CASSLGAGRANEQFF
. | TRBV7-3 | CASSLRASNTEAFF
. | TRBV9 | CASSVGGGGSGNTIYF
. | TRBV6-2/TRBV6-3 | CASSDPSGRNEQYF